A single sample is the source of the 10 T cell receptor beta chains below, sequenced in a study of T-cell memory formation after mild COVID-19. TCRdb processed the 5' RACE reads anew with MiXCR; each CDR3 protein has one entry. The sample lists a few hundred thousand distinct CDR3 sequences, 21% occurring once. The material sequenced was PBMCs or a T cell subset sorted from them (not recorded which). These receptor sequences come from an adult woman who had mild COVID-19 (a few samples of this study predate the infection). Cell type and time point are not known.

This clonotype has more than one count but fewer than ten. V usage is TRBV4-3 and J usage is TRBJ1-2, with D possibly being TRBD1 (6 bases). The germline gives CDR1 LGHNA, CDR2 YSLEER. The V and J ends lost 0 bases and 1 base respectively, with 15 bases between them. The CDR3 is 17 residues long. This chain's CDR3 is CASSQDRRVGGNYGYTF. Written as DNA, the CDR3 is TGCGCCAGCAGCCAAGATCGGAGGGTAGGGGGTAACTATGGCTACACCTTC.

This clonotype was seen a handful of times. The CDR3 nucleotides are TGCGCCAGCAGCTTGATTCCGGAGCCTAGCACAGATACGCAGTATTTT. Translating gives CASSLIPEPSTDTQYF. The chain joins TRBV5-1 to TRBJ2-3; D call uncertain. The V end lost 1 base, the J end lost 0 bases, and 12 bases lay between the germline ends. CDR1 and CDR2 (germline): SGHRS, YFSETQ. The CDR3 has 16 amino acids.

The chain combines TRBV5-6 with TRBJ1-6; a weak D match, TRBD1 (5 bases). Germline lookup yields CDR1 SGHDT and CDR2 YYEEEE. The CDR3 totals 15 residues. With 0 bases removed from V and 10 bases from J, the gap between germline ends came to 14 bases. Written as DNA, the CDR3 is TGTGCCAGCAGCTTGGCAGTAGGGGTAGGATCACCCCTCCACTTT. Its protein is CASSLAVGVGSPLHF.

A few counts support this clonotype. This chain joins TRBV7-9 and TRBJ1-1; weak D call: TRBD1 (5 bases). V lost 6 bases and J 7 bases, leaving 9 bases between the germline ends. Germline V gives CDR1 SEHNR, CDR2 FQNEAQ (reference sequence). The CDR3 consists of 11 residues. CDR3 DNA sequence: TGTGCCAGCAGACCAGACAGTGAAGCTTTCTTT. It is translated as CASRPDSEAFF. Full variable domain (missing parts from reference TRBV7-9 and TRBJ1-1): DTGVSQNPRHKITKRGQNVTFRCDPISEHNRLYWYRQTLGQGPEFLTYFQNEAQLEKSRLLSDRFSAERPKGSFSTLEIQRTEQGDSAMYLCASRPDSEAFFGQGTRLTVV.

The CDR3 nucleotides read TGCAGTGCCCCAAGTGGGGGGTCCAACTCCTACGAGCAGTACTTC. Protein: CSAPSGGSNSYEQYF. The gene calls are TRBV20-1 and TRBJ2-7; maybe TRBD2 (6 bases). V was shortened by 6 bases and J by 0 bases, with 18 bases between the two germline ends. The CDR3 has 15 amino acids. Germline V gene data show CDR1 as DFQATT and CDR2 as SNEGSKA (reference sequence).

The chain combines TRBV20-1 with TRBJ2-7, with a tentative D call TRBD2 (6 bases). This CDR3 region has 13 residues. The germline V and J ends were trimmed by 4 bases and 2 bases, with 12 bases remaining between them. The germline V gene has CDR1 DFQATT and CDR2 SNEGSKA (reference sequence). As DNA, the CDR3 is TGCAGTGCTACACAGACTAGTCCCTACGAGCAGTACTTC. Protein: CSATQTSPYEQYF.

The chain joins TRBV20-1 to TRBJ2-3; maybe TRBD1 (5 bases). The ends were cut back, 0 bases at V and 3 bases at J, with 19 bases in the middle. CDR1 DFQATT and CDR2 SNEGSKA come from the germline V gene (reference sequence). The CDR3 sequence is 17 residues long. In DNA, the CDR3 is TGCAGTGCTAGAGATCGTAGGACCCAGGGCCTTACAGATACGCAGTATTTT. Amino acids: CSARDRRTQGLTDTQYF.

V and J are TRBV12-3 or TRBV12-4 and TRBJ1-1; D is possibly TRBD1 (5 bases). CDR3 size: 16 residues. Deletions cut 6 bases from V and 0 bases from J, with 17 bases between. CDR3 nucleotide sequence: TGTGCCAGCAGCTCACCTAAGGGACCAATGAACACTGAAGCTTTCTTT. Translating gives CASSSPKGPMNTEAFF.

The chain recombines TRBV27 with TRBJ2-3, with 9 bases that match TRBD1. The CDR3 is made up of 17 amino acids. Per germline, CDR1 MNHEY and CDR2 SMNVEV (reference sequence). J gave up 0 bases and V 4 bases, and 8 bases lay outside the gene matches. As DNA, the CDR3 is TGTGCCAGCAGTTGGGGAAACAGGGGGCGGAGCACAGATACGCAGTATTTT. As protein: CASSWGNRGRSTDTQYF.

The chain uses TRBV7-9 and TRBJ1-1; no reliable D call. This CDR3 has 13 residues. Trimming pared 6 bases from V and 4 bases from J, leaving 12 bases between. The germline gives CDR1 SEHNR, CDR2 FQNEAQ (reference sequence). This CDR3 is CASSPNMVTEAFF. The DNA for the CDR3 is TGTGCCAGCAGTCCAAACATGGTCACTGAAGCTTTCTTT.